The 15 T cell receptor beta chains given below trace back to one sample, sequenced in a study of blood T cell repertoires in COVID-19. Assay used: immunoSEQ multiplex PCR; TCRdb lists only in-frame clones, some missing. The sample carries 20,000 or so clones, around 88% recorded once. Sequences were obtained from PBMCs or T cells enriched from blood (not recorded which). The receptors were gathered from a woman aged 25 to 39 who had recovered from COVID-19.

CDR3 nucleotides: TGTGCCAGCAGCCGGAGGACAGATACGCAGTATTTT. It is translated as CASSRRTDTQYF. V gene TRBV5-8 combines with J gene TRBJ2-3, with TRBD2 as a possible D gene (5 bases). The V gene lost 4 bases and the J gene lost 3 bases, with 6 bases spanning the gap. The V gene's germline CDR1 is SGHTS and CDR2 YDEGEE. CDR3 length: 12 residues.

The chain combines TRBV7-8 with TRBJ2-7, with TRBD2 matching over 7 bases. V trimming: 5 bases; J trimming: 1 base; junction bases outside the gene matches: 5. CDR1 is SGHVS, CDR2 FQNEAQ, per germline. The CDR3 loop spans 14 amino acids. The CDR3 DNA is TGTGCCAGCAGCAGTTTCGGGGGGTCCTACGAGCAGTACTTC. It codes for CASSSFGGSYEQYF.

CDR3 region: CASHQVNTGELFF. CDR3 DNA: TGTGCCAGCCACCAGGTTAACACCGGGGAGCTGTTTTTT. This rearrangement joins TRBV28 to TRBJ2-2; D is unresolved. Trimming removed 8 bases from V and 2 bases from J, with 9 bases in between. The CDR3 runs 13 residues. Germline V gene data show CDR1 as MDHEN and CDR2 as SYDVKM.

This chain links TRBV19 with TRBJ2-2; perhaps TRBD1 as D (5 bases). CDR3 length: 15 residues. Trimming shortened V by 3 bases and J by 4 bases, and 12 bases separated the two germline ends. The V gene's germline CDR1 is LNHDA and CDR2 SQIVND (reference sequence). For the CDR3, the DNA is TGTGCCAGTAGTATTCAGGGTGTGAGCACCGGGGAGCTGTTTTTT. Residues: CASSIQGVSTGELFF.

The genes are TRBV19 and TRBJ2-7; 12 positions match TRBD2. This CDR3 region has 14 residues. CDR1 and CDR2 (germline): LNHDA, SQIVND (reference sequence). The V segment lost 5 bases and the J segment 4 bases; nucleotides outside the gene matches: 3. CDR3 bases: TGTGCCAGTAGTGTACTAGCGGGGGGTTACGAGCAGTACTTC. It codes for CASSVLAGGYEQYF.

J is TRBJ2-7 and V is TRBV10-3; no definite D call. V lost 0 bases and J 3 bases, leaving 12 bases between the germline ends. The CDR3 is 15 residues long. Germline V gene data show CDR1 as ENHRY and CDR2 as SYGVKD. The CDR3 is CAISESTAVGYEQYF. In DNA, the CDR3 is TGTGCCATCAGTGAGTCGACTGCGGTGGGCTACGAGCAGTACTTC.

This chain links TRBV2 with TRBJ2-5; D might be TRBD1 (5 bases). The CDR3 contains 12 residues. Germline loops: CDR1 SNHLY, CDR2 FYNNEI. V lost 5 bases, J lost 7 bases, and 11 bases lay in between. The CDR3 loop is CASSLEQGTQYF. CDR3 DNA sequence: TGTGCCAGCAGTTTGGAGCAGGGGACCCAGTACTTC.

This chain joins TRBV3-1 (or the pseudogene TRBV3-2) and TRBJ2-1; 11 nucleotides line up with TRBD2. The CDR3 is made up of 16 amino acids. With 3 bases clipped from V and 5 bases from J, the junction kept 6 bases outside the gene matches. Germline V gene data show CDR1 as LGHDT and CDR2 as YNNKEL (reference sequence). This CDR3 reads CASSQPSGGPHNEQFF. The CDR3 nucleotides are TGTGCCAGCAGCCAGCCTAGCGGGGGGCCTCACAATGAGCAGTTCTTC.

The CDR3 nucleotides are TGTGCCAGCAGCTACACCGAGGGGAGGGGCTACACCTTC. Translated, it gives CASSYTEGRGYTF. V and J are TRBV6-1 and TRBJ1-2; D is perhaps TRBD1 (5 bases). Germline V CDR1 and CDR2: MNHNS, SASEGT. Trimming pared 6 bases from V and 8 bases from J, leaving 16 bases between. The CDR3 is made up of 13 amino acids.

The chain uses TRBV5-4 and TRBJ1-3; D perhaps matches TRBD1 (5 bases). The CDR3 runs 13 residues. Looked up from germline, CDR1 is SGHNT and CDR2 is YYREEE (reference sequence). With 4 bases removed from V and 8 bases from J, the gap between germline ends came to 13 bases. The CDR3: CASSPRDSDTIYF. CDR3 sequence (DNA): TGTGCCAGCAGCCCCAGGGACTCAGACACCATATATTTT.

With regard to this clone: Relative to the germline gene, one junction end is altered; a read error may explain this. The CDR3 protein is CASNLGGGGQETQYF. In nucleotides, the CDR3 is TGTGCCAGCAACTTAGGGGGCGGGGGTCAAGAGACCCAGTACTTC. The J gene is TRBJ2-5, the V gene TRBV7-2; D may be TRBD1 or TRBD2 (7 bases each). The CDR3 consists of 15 residues. Germline V lookup: CDR1 SGHTA, CDR2 FQGNSA. Drawing the rest from reference TRBV7-2 and TRBJ2-5, the complete variable domain is GAGVSQSPSNKVTEKGKDVELRCDPISGHTALYWYRQSLGQGLEFLIYFQGNSAPDKSGLPSDRFSAERTGGSVSTLTIQRTQQEDSAVYLCASNLGGGGQETQYFGPGTRLLVL.

The sample holds one count of this clone. The J gene is TRBJ1-1, the V gene TRBV13; perhaps TRBD1 as D (5 bases). The CDR3 runs to 15 residues. The V end lost 4 bases, the J end lost 1 base, and 13 bases lay between the germline ends. Germline lookup yields CDR1 PRHDT and CDR2 FYEKMQ (reference sequence). The CDR3 nucleotides are TGTGCCAGCAGCTCCTGGGGACTGTCGAACACTGAAGCTTTCTTT. Translation gives CASSSWGLSNTEAFF.

The chain is built from TRBV28 and TRBJ2-7, with 9 bases matching TRBD2. The CDR3 runs to 15 residues. The V and J ends lost 4 bases and 4 bases, in that order; junction bases with no gene match: 8. CDR1 is MDHEN, CDR2 SYDVKM, per germline. In nucleotides, the CDR3 is TGTGCCAGCAGTTCGGGGACTAGCCGGGGGTACGAGCAGTACTTC. Its translation is CASSSGTSRGYEQYF.

The chain has TRBV5-4 and TRBJ2-1, with D possibly matching TRBD1 (6 bases). The germline V gene has CDR1 SGHNT and CDR2 YYREEE (reference sequence). The V end lost 4 bases, the J end lost 7 bases, and 9 bases lay between the germline ends. This CDR3 spans 12 amino acids. The CDR3 is CASSEQGNEQFF. The DNA of the CDR3 is TGTGCCAGCAGCGAACAGGGTAATGAGCAGTTCTTC.

This chain connects TRBV24-1 to TRBJ2-3; TRBD1 might be the D (5 bases). Trimming left V 7 bases short and J 0 bases short, with 13 bases between. Per germline, CDR1 KGHDR and CDR2 SFDVKD. The CDR3 totals 15 residues. CDR3 amino acids: CATSSPGASTDTQYF. In DNA, the CDR3 is TGTGCCACCAGCTCTCCTGGGGCTAGCACAGATACGCAGTATTTT.